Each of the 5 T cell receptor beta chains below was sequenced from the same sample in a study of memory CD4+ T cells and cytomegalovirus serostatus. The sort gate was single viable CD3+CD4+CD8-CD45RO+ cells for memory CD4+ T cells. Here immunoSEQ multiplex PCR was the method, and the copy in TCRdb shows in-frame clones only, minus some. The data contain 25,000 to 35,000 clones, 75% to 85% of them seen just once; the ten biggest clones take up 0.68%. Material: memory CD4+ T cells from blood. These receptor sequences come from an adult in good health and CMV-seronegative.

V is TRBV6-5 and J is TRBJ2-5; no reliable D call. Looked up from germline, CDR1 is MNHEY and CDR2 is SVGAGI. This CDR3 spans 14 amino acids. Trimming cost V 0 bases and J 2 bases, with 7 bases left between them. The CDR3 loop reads CASSYSPLQETQYF. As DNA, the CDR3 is TGTGCCAGCAGTTACTCGCCGCTTCAAGAGACCCAGTACTTC.

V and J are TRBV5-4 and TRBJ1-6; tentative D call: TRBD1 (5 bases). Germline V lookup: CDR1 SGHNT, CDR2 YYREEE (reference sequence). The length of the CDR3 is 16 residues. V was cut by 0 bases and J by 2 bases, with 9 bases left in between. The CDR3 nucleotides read TGTGCCAGCAGCTTGGGGGGGTCGACCTATAATTCACCCCTCCACTTT. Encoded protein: CASSLGGSTYNSPLHF.

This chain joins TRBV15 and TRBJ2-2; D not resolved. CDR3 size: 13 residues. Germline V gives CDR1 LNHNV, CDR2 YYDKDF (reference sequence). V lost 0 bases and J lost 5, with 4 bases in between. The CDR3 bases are TGTGCCACCAGCAGAGACCAAACCGGGGAGCTGTTTTTT. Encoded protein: CATSRDQTGELFF.

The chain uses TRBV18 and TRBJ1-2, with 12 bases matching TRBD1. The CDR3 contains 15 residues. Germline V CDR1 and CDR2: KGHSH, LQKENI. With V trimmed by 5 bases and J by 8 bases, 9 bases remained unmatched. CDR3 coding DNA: TGTGCCAGCTCAGCGGGACAGGGGGCGTCCGGAGGCTACACCTTC. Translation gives CASSAGQGASGGYTF.

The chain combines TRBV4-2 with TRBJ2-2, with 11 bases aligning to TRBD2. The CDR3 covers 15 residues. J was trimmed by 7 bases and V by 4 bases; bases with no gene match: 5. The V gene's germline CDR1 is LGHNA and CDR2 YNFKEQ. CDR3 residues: CASSLSGGAVGELFF. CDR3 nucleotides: TGTGCCAGCAGCCTTAGCGGGGGGGCCGTCGGGGAGCTGTTTTTT.